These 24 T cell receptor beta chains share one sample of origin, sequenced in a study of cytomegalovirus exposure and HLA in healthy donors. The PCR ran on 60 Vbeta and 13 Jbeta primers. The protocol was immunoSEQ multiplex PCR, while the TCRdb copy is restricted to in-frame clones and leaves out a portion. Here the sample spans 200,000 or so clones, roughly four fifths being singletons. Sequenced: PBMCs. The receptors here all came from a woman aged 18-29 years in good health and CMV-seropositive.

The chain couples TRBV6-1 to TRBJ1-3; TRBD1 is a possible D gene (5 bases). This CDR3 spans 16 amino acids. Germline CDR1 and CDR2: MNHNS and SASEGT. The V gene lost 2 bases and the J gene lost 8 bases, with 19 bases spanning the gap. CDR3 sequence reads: CASSERVGQGTDTIYF. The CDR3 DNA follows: TGTGCCAGCAGTGAAAGGGTTGGGCAGGGTACAGACACCATATATTTT.

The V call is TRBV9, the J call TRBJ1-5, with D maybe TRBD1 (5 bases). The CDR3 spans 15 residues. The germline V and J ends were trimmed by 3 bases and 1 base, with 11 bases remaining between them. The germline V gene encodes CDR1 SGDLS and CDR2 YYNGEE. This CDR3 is CASSAGGKSNQPQHF. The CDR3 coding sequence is TGTGCCAGCAGCGCGGGGGGAAAAAGCAATCAGCCCCAGCATTTT. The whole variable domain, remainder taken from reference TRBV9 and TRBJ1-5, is DSGVTQTPKHLITATGQRVTLRCSPRSGDLSVYWYQQSLDQGLQFLIQYYNGEERAKGNILERFSAQQFPDLHSELNLSSLELGDSALYFCASSAGGKSNQPQHFGDGTRLSIL.

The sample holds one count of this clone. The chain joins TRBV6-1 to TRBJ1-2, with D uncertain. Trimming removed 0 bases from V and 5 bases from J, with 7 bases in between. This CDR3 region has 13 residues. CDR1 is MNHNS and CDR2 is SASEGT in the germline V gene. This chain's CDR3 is CASSEAPGYGYTF. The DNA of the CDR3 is TGTGCCAGCAGTGAAGCACCAGGATATGGCTACACCTTC.

CDR3 residues: CASRDRAGEKLFF. The CDR3 region has the DNA TGTGCCAGCAGGGACAGGGCGGGAGAAAAACTGTTTTTT. The rearrangement joins TRBV6-1 to TRBJ1-4, with TRBD1 matching 8 bases. Per the germline V gene, CDR1 is MNHNS and CDR2 is SASEGT. The CDR3 sequence is 13 residues long. The V gene end was trimmed by 6 bases and the J gene end by 8 bases; junction bases not matched to a gene: 5.

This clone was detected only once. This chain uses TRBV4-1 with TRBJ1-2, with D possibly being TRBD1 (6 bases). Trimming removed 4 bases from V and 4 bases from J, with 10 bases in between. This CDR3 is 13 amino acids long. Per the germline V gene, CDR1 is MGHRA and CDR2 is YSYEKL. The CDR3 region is CASSLPGVYGYTF. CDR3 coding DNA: TGCGCCAGCAGCCTCCCAGGGGTCTATGGCTACACCTTC.

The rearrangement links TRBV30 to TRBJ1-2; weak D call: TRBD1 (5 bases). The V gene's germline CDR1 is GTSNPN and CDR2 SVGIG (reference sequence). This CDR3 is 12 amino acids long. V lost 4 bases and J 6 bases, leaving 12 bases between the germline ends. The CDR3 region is CAWITGSHGYTF. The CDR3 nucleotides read TGTGCCTGGATTACAGGTTCTCATGGCTACACCTTC.

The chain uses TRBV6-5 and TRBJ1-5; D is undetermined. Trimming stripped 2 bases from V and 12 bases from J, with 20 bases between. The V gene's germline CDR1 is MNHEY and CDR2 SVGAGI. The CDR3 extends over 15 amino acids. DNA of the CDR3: TGTGCCAGCAGTTACACGACGTCGCTGGGCCTTGGCCAGCATTTT. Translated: CASSYTTSLGLGQHF.

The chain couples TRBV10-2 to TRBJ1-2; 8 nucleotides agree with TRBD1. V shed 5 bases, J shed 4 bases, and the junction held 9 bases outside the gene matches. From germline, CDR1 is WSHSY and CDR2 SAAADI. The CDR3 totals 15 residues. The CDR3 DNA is TGCGCCAGCAGTCCTGACAGGGGAGGTGGCTATGGCTACACCTTC. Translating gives CASSPDRGGGYGYTF.

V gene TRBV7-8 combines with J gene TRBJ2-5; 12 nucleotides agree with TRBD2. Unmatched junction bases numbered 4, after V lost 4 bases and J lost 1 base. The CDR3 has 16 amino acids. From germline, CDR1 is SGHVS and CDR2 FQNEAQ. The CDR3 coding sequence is TGTGCCAGCAGCTCCGGACTAGCGGGGCTCCAAGAGACCCAGTACTTC. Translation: CASSSGLAGLQETQYF.

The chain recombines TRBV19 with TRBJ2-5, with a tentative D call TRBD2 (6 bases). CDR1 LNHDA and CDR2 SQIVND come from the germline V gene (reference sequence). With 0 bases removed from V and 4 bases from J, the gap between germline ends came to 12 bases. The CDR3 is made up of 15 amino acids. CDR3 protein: CASSIEPGRTETQYF. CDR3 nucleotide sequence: TGTGCCAGTAGTATAGAACCAGGGAGGACAGAGACCCAGTACTTC.

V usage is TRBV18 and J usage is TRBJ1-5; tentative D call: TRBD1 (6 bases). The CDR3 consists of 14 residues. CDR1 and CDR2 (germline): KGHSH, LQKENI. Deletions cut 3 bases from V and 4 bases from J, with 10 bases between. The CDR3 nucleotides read TGTGCCAGCTCACCCACAGGGTTGAATCAGCCCCAGCATTTT. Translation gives CASSPTGLNQPQHF.

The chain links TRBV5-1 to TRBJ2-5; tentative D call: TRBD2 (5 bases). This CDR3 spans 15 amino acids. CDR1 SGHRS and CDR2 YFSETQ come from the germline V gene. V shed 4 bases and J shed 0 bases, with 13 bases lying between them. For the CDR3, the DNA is TGCGCCAGCAGCCGGGCCGGGGTGTACCAAGAGACCCAGTACTTC. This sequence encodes CASSRAGVYQETQYF.

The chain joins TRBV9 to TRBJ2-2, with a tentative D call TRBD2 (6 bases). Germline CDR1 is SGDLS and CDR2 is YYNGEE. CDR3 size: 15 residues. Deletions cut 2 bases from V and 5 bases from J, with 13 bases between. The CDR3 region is CASSVAAGRTGELFF. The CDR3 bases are TGTGCCAGCAGCGTGGCTGCGGGGAGGACCGGGGAGCTGTTTTTT.

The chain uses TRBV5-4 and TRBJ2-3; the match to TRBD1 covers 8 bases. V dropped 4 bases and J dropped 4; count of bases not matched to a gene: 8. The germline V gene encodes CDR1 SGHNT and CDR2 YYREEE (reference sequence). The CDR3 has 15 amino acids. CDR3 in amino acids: CASSTNRGWADTQYF. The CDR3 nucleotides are TGTGCCAGCAGCACGAACAGGGGGTGGGCAGATACGCAGTATTTT.

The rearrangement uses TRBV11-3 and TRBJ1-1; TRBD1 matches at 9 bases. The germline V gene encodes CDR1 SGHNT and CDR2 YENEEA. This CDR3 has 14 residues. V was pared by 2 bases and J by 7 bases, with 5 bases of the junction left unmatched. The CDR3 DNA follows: TGTGCCAGCAGCTTAAAGTCGACAGGGGGTGAAGCTTTCTTT. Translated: CASSLKSTGGEAFF. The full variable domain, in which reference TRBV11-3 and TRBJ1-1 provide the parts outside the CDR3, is EAGVVQSPRYKIIEKKQPVAFWCNPISGHNTLYWYLQNLGQGPELLIRYENEEAVDDSQLPKDRFSAERLKGVDSTLKIQPAELGDSAVYLCASSLKSTGGEAFFGQGTRLTVV.

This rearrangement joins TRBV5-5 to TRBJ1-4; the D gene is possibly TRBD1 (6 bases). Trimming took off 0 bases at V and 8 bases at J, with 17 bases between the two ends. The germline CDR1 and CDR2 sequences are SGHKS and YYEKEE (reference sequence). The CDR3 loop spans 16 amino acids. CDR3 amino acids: CASSLETGLLFEKLFF. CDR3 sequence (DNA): TGTGCCAGCAGCTTGGAGACAGGACTCCTATTCGAAAAACTGTTTTTT.

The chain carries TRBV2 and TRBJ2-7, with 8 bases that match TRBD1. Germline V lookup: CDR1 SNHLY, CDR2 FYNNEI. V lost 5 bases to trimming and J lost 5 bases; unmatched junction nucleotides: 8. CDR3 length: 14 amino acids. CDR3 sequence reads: CASSNGQGNDEQYF. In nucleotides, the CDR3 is TGTGCCAGCAGTAATGGACAGGGTAACGACGAGCAGTACTTC.

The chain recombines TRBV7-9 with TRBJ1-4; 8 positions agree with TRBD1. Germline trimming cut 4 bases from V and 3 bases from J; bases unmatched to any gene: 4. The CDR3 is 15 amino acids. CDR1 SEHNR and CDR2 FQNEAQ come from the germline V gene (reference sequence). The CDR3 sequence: CASSYNRGANEKLFF. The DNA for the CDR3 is TGTGCCAGCAGCTACAACAGGGGGGCTAATGAAAAACTGTTTTTT.

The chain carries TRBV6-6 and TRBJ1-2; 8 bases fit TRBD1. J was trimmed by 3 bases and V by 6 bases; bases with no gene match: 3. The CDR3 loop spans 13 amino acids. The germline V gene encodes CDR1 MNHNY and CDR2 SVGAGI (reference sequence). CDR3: CASRTGEDYGYTF. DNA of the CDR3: TGTGCCAGCAGGACAGGGGAAGACTATGGCTACACCTTC.

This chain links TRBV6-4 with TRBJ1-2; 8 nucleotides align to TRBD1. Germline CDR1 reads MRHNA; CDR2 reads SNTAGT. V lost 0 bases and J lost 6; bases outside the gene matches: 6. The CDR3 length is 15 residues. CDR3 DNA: TGTGCCAGCAGTGACTCCCCGACAGGGGAGAATGGCTACACCTTC. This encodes CASSDSPTGENGYTF.

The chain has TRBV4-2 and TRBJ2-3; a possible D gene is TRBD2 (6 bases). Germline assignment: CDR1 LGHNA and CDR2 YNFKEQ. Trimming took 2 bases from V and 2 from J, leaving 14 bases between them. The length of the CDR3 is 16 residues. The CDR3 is CASSQTSGTPTDTQYF. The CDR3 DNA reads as TGTGCCAGCAGCCAAACCTCCGGGACTCCCACAGATACGCAGTATTTT.

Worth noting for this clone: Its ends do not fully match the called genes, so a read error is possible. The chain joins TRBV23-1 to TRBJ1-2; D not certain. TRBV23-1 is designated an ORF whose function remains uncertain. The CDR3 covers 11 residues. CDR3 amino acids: CASKLNPGDPF. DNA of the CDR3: TGCGCCAGCAAATTAAACCCGGGAGACCCCTTC.

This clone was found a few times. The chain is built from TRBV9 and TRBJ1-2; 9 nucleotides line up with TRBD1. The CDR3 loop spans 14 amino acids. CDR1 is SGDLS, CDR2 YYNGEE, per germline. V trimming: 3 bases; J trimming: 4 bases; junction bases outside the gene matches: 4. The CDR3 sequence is CASSATGGGYGYTF. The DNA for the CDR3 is TGTGCCAGCAGCGCGACAGGGGGAGGCTATGGCTACACCTTC.

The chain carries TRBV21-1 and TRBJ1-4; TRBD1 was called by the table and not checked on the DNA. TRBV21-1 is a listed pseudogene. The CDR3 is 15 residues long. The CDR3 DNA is TGTGCCAGCAGCGAAACAGGGGGCCCTAATGAAAAACTGTTTTTT. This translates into CASSETGGPNEKLFF.